This record looks at one T cell receptor (beta chain) sequence and its context. The antigen remains undetermined. This sample is drawn from a study of shared clonotypes between healthy human individuals. Regarding the study as a whole: Sequencing depth was expected to affect clonotype sharing among donors. The study's rarefaction showed incomplete sorted-subset sequencing despite large depth.

Only in-frame clones appear in the TCRdb table, and some are missing; sequencing was by immunoSEQ multiplex PCR. This repertoire shows 2 million to 2.5 million clones, nearly 97% found once; its top ten account for 0.1% to 0.15%. The specimen was naive CD4+ T cells sorted from blood. The subset: CD45RA+ positively selected. This receptor was obtained from a man aged 18-30 years in good health.

The CDR3 nucleotides read TGTGCCAGCAGCTCGTTCGAGACCCAGTACTTC. Translating gives CASSSFETQYF. V gene TRBV11-2 combines with J gene TRBJ2-5; D remains ambiguous. Germline-derived CDR1 and CDR2 are SGHAT and FQNNGV. The ends were cut back, 4 bases at V and 5 bases at J, with 5 bases in the middle. The CDR3 has 11 residues.